Shown below are 3 T cell receptor beta chains from a single sample sequenced in a study of cytomegalovirus exposure and HLA in healthy donors. PCR used 60 Vbeta primers and 13 Jbeta primers. Clones were read by immunoSEQ multiplex PCR, and TCRdb kept only the in-frame ones, dropping some. This sample yields more than 90,000 clones, of which more than 60% are seen a single time; roughly 8.4% belongs to the top ten. Sequenced material: PBMCs. These receptors were taken from a human donor in good health.

The DNA for the CDR3 is TGTGCCATCAGAAAACAGGGGGATCCCAACACCGGGGAGCTGTTTTTT. Amino acid sequence: CAIRKQGDPNTGELFF. This chain links TRBV10-3 with TRBJ2-2, with 8 nucleotides matching TRBD1. Unmatched junction bases numbered 8, after V lost 6 bases and J lost 2 bases. In germline, CDR1 is ENHRY, CDR2 SYGVKD. The CDR3 is 16 amino acids.

The chain combines TRBV6-5 with TRBJ2-5, with D tentatively TRBD2 (6 bases). The length of the CDR3 is 13 residues. Germline V CDR1 and CDR2: MNHEY, SVGAGI. Deletions cut 7 bases from V and 5 bases from J, with 14 bases between. CDR3 loop: CASTRGMGETQYF. For the CDR3, the DNA is TGTGCCAGCACCCGGGGGATGGGGGAGACCCAGTACTTC.

The chain combines TRBV9 with TRBJ2-5; 9 bases line up with TRBD2. Trimming removed 3 bases from V and 5 bases from J; junction bases left unmatched: 8. There are 15 residues in the CDR3. Germline CDR1 reads SGDLS; CDR2 reads YYNGEE. CDR3 protein: CASSGGGGGVETQYF. DNA for the CDR3: TGTGCCAGCAGCGGCGGGGGGGGTGGGGTCGAGACCCAGTACTTC.